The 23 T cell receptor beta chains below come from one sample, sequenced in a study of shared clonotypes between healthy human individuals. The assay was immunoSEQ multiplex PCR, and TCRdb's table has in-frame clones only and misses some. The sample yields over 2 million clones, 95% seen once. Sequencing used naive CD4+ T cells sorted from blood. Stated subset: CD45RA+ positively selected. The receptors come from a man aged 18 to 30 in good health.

As DNA, the CDR3 is TGTGCCAGCAGCACCTCCGGGACTTACACAGATACGCAGTATTTT. As protein: CASSTSGTYTDTQYF. The V gene is TRBV7-8, the J gene TRBJ2-3, with D possibly TRBD2 on 6 matching bases. V lost 5 bases and J lost 2, with 14 bases in between. The germline V gene has CDR1 SGHVS and CDR2 FQNEAQ. The CDR3 is 15 residues long. Full variable domain (remainder filled in from reference TRBV7-8 and TRBJ2-3): GAGVSQSPRYKVAKRGQDVALRCDPISGHVSLFWYQQALGQGPEFLTYFQNEAQLDKSGLPSDRFFAERPEGSVSTLKIQRTQQEDSAVYLCASSTSGTYTDTQYFGPGTRLTVL.

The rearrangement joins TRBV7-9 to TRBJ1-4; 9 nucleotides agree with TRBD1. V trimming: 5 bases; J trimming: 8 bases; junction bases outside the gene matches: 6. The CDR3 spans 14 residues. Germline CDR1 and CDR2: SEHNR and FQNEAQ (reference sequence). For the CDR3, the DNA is TGTGCCAGCAGCCGGACAGGGGTAGGGGAAAAACTGTTTTTT. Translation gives CASSRTGVGEKLFF.

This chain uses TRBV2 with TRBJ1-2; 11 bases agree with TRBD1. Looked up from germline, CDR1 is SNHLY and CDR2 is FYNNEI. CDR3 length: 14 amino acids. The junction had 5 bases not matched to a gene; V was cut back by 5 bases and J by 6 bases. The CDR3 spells CASSRGQGANGYTF. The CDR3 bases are TGTGCCAGCAGTCGAGGACAGGGGGCGAATGGCTACACCTTC.

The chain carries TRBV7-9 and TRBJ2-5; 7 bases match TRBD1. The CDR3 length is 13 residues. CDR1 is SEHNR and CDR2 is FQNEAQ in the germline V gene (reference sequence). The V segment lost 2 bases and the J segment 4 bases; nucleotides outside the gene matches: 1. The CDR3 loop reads CASSLTGAETQYF. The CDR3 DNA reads TGTGCCAGCAGCTTAACAGGGGCAGAGACCCAGTACTTC.

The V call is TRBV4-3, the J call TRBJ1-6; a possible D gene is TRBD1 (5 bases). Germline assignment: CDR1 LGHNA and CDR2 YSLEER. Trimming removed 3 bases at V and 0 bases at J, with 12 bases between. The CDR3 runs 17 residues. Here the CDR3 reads CASSQGDGSSYNSPLHF. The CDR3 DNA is TGCGCCAGCAGCCAGGGGGACGGTAGCTCCTATAATTCACCCCTCCACTTT.

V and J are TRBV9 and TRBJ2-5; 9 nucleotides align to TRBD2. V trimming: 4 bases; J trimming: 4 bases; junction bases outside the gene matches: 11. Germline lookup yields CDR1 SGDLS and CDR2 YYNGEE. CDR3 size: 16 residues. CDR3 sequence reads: CASSPSGGLARETQYF. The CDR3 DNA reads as TGTGCCAGCAGCCCTTCTGGGGGACTAGCCAGAGAGACCCAGTACTTC.

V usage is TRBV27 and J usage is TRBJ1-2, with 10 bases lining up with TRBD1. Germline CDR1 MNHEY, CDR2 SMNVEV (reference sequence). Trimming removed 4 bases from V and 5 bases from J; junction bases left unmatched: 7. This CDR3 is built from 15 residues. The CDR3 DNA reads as TGTGCCAGCAGTTCAAAAGACAGGGGGCCTTATGGCTACACCTTC. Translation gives CASSSKDRGPYGYTF.

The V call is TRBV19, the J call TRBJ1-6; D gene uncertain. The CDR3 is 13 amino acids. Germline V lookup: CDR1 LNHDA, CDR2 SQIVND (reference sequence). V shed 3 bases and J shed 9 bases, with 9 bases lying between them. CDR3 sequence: CASSIGLGSPLHF. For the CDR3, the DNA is TGTGCCAGTAGTATCGGACTGGGTTCACCCCTCCACTTT.

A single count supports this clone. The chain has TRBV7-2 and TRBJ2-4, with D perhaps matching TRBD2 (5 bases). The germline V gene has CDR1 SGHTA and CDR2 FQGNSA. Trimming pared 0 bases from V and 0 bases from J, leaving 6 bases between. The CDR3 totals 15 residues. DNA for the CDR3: TGTGCCAGCAGCTTAGCGCGGGTAGCCAAAAACATTCAGTACTTC. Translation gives CASSLARVAKNIQYF. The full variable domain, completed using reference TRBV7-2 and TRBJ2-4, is GAGVSQSPSNKVTEKGKDVELRCDPISGHTALYWYRQSLGQGLEFLIYFQGNSAPDKSGLPSDRFSAERTGGSVSTLTIQRTQQEDSAVYLCASSLARVAKNIQYFGAGTRLSVL.

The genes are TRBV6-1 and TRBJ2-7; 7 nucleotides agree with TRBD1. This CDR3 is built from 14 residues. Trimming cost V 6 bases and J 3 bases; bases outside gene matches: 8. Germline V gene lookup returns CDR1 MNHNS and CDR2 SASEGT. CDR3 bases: TGTGCCAGCAGGACCACAGGGGATGGCTACGAGCAGTACTTC. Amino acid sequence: CASRTTGDGYEQYF.

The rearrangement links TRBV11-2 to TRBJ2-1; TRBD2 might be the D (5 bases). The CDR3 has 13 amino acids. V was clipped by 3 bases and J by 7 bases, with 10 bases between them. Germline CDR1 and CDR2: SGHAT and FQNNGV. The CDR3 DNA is TGTGCCAGCAGCTTCGGGAATGGGAATGAGCAGTTCTTC. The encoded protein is CASSFGNGNEQFF. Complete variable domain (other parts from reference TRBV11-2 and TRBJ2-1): EAGVAQSPRYKIIEKRQSVAFWCNPISGHATLYWYQQILGQGPKLLIQFQNNGVVDDSQLPKDRFSAERLKGVDSTLKIQPAKLEDSAVYLCASSFGNGNEQFFGPGTRLTVL.

CDR3 in DNA: TGCAGCGTTGCTACAGGGGGGGACACTGAAGCTTTCTTT. This codes for CSVATGGDTEAFF. The genes are TRBV29-1 and TRBJ1-1; 8 nucleotides align to TRBD1. This CDR3 has 13 residues. Germline V lookup: CDR1 SQVTM, CDR2 ANQGSEA. Trimming cost V 4 bases and J 3 bases; bases outside gene matches: 4. The whole variable domain, filled in from reference TRBV29-1 and TRBJ1-1, reads SAVISQKPSRDICQRGTSLTIQCQVDSQVTMMFWYRQQPGQSLTLIATANQGSEATYESGFVIDKFPISRPNLTFSTLTVSNMSPEDSSIYLCSVATGGDTEAFFGQGTRLTVV.

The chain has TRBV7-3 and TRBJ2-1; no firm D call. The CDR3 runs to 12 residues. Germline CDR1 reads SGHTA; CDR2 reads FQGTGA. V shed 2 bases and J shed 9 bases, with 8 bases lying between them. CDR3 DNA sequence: TGTGCCAGCAGCTTAGCGACGGGTGAGCAGTTCTTC. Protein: CASSLATGEQFF. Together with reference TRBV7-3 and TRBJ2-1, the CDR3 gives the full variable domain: GAGVSQTPSNKVTEKGKYVELRCDPISGHTALYWYRQSLGQGPEFLIYFQGTGAADDSGLPNDRFFAVRPEGSVSTLKIQRTERGDSAVYLCASSLATGEQFFGPGTRLTVL.

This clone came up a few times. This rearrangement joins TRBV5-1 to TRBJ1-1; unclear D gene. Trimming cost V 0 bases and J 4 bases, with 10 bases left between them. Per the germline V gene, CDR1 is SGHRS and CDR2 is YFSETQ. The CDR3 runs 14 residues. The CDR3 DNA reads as TGCGCCAGCAGCTTGGCGGGCAGCCCCACTGAAGCTTTCTTT. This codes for CASSLAGSPTEAFF.

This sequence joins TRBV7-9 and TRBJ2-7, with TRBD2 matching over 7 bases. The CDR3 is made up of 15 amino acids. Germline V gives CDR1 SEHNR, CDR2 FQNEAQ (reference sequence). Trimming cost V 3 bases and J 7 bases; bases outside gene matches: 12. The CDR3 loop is CASSLRAGVTPEQYF. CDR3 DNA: TGTGCCAGCAGCTTGCGGGCGGGAGTCACCCCAGAGCAGTACTTC.

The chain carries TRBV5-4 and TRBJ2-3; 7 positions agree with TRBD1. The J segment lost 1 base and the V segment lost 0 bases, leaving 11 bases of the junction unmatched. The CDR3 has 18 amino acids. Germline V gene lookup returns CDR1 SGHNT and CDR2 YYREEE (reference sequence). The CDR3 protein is CASSLGRGQALGTDTQYF. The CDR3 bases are TGTGCCAGCAGCTTGGGGAGAGGACAGGCTTTAGGCACAGATACGCAGTATTTT.

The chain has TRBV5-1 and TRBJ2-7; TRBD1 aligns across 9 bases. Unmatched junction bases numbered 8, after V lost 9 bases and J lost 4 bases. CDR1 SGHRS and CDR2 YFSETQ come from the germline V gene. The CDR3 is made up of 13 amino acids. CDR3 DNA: TGCGCCACCCAGGACAGGGGCATGTACGAGCAGTACTTC. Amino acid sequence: CATQDRGMYEQYF.

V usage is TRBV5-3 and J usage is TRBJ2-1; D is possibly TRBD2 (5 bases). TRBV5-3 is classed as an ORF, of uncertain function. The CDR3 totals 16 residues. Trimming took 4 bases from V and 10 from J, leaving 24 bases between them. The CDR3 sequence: CARSLIGSRCRGEQFF. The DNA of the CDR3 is TGTGCCAGAAGCCTCATAGGGAGTCGGTGCCGAGGGGAGCAGTTCTTC.

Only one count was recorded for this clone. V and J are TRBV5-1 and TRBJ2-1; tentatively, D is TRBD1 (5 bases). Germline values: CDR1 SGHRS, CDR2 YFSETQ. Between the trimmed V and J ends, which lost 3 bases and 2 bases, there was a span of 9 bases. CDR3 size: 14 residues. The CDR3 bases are TGCGCCAGCAGCTCGCAGGGCCCCTACAATGAGCAGTTCTTC. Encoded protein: CASSSQGPYNEQFF.

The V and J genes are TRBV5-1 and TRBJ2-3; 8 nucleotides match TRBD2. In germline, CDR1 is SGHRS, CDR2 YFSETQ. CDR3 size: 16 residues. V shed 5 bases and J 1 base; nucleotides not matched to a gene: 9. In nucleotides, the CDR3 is TGCGCCAGCAGACCAGAGGGGCGGGAGGGCACAGATACGCAGTATTTT. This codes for CASRPEGREGTDTQYF.

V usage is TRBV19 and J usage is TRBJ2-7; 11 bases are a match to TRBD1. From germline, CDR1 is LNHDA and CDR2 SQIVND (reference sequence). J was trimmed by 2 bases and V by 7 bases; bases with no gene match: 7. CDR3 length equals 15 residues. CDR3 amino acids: CASTRGQGATYEQYF. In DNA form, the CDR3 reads TGTGCCAGTACCCGAGGACAGGGGGCCACCTACGAGCAGTACTTC.

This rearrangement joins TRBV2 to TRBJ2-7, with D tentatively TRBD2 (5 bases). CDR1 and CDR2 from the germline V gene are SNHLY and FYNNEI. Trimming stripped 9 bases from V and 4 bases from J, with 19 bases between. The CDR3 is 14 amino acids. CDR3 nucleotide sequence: TGTGCCAGTACCTCGGGATCAACCCCGTACGAGCAGTACTTC. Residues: CASTSGSTPYEQYF.

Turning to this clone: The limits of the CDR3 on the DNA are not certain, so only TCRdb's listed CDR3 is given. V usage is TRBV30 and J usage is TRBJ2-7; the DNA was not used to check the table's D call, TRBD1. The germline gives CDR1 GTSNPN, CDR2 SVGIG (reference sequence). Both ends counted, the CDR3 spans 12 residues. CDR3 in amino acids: CAWASGTGGTNF.